These 3 T cell receptor beta chains were sequenced from one sample in a study of T cells after yellow fever vaccination. TCRdb processed the 5' RACE reads anew with MiXCR; each CDR3 protein has one entry. Of 35,000 to 55,000 distinct CDR3 sequences listed, 6.8% are singletons. Sequenced here: CD8+ T cells not binding an NS4B(214-222) dextramer, sorted from PBMCs, sampled 45 days after the yellow fever booster vaccination. The receptors come from a man younger than 45 who received the YFV17D yellow fever vaccine.

This clonotype was recorded many times. DNA for the CDR3: TGCAGCGTCAAAGACAGACCTTACGAGCAGTACTTC. Its protein product is CSVKDRPYEQYF. The gene calls are TRBV29-1 and TRBJ2-7; possible D gene TRBD1, 5 bases. V lost 6 bases, J lost 4 bases, and 13 bases lay in between. CDR3 size: 12 residues. Germline V gene sequence: CDR1 SQVTM, CDR2 ANQGSEA.

This clonotype was recorded many times. For the CDR3, the DNA is TGTGCCAGTAGTGCTATCCCGCGGGAGCTGTTTTTT. Translating gives CASSAIPRELFF. The chain is built from TRBV19 and TRBJ2-2; D gene uncertain. Trimming shortened V by 5 bases and J by 9 bases, and 10 bases separated the two germline ends. The germline gives CDR1 LNHDA, CDR2 SQIVND (reference sequence). The CDR3 sequence is 12 residues long.

In this sample, this clonotype turned up many times. This chain connects TRBV12-3 or TRBV12-4 to TRBJ2-3, with D uncertain. This CDR3 is built from 14 residues. The V end was cut by 1 base, the J end by 6 bases, with 11 bases between. CDR3 amino acids: CASSLGLGLDTQYF. The CDR3 bases are TGTGCCAGCAGTTTAGGTCTAGGGTTGGATACGCAGTATTTT.